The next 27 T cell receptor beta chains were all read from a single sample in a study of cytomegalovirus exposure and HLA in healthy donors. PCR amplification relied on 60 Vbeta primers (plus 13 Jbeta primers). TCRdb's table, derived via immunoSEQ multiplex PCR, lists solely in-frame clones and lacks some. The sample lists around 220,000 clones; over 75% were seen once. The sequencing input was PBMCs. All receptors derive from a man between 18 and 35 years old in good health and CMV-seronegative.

CDR3: CASSLGGTGESEAFF. The CDR3 DNA follows: TGCGCCAGCAGCTTGGGAGGGACAGGCGAGAGTGAAGCTTTCTTT. The rearrangement joins TRBV5-1 to TRBJ1-1, with 8 bases that match TRBD1. After removal of 0 bases from V and 7 bases from J, the junction contained 8 bases not matched to a gene. CDR3 length equals 15 residues. Germline values: CDR1 SGHRS, CDR2 YFSETQ.

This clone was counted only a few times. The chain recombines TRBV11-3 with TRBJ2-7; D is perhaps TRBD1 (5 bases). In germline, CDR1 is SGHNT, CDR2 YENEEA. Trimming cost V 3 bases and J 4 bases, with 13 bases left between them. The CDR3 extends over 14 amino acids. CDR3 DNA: TGTGCCAGCAGCTTGCTTGACAGAGATTACGAGCAGTACTTC. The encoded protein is CASSLLDRDYEQYF.

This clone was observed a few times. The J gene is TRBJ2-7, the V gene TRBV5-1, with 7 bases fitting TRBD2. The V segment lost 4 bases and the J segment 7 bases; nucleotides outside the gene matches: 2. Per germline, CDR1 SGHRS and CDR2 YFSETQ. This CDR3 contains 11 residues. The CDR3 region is CASSRSGEQYF. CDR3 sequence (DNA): TGCGCCAGCAGCCGTAGCGGGGAGCAGTACTTC. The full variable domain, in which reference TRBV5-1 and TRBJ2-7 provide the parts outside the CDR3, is KAGVTQTPRYLIKTRGQQVTLSCSPISGHRSVSWYQQTPGQGLQFLFEYFSETQRNKGNFPGRFSGRQFSNSRSEMNVSTLELGDSALYLCASSRSGEQYFGPGTRLTVT.

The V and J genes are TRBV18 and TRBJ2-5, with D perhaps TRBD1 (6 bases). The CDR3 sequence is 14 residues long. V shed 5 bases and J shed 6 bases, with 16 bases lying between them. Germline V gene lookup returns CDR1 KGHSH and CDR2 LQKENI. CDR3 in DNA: TGTGCCAGCTCAGTACAGGGAAGGGACCAGACCCAGTACTTC. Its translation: CASSVQGRDQTQYF.

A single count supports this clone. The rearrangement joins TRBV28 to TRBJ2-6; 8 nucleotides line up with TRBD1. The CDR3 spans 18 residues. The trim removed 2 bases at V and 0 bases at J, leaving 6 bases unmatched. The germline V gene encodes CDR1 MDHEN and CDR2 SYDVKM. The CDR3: CASSLPTGASSGANVLTF. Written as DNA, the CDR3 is TGTGCCAGCAGTTTACCGACAGGGGCGAGCTCTGGGGCCAACGTCCTGACTTTC.

This chain's CDR3 is CASTRGRMGNSPLHF. In DNA form, the CDR3 reads TGTGCCAGCACTAGAGGGAGAATGGGTAATTCACCCCTCCACTTT. The rearrangement links TRBV27 to TRBJ1-6; D is uncertain. Germline V gene data show CDR1 as MNHEY and CDR2 as SMNVEV (reference sequence). V lost 7 bases, J lost 6 bases, and 16 bases lay in between. CDR3 length: 15 residues.

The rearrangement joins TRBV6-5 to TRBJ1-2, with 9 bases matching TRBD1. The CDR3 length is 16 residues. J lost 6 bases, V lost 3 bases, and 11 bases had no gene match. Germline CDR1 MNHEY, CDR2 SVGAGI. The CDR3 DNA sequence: TGTGCCAGCAGTTATGGGACAGGGTCTCTCGGTCATGGCTACACCTTC. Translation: CASSYGTGSLGHGYTF.

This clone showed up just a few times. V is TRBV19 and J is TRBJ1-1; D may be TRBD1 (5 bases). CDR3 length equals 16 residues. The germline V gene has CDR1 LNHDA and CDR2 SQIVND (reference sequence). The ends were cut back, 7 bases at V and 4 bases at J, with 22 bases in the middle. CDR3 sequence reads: CASKGLGEAGFTEAFF. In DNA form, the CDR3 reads TGTGCCAGTAAGGGCCTAGGGGAGGCCGGGTTCACTGAAGCTTTCTTT.

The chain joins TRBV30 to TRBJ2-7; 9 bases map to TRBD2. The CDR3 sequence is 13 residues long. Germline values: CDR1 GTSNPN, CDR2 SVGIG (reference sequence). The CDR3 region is CAPPGTSLYEQYF. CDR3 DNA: TGTGCTCCACCCGGGACTAGCCTCTACGAGCAGTACTTC. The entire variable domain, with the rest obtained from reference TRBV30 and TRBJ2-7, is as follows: SQTIHQWPATLVQPVGSPLSLECTVEGTSNPNLYWYRQAAGRGLQLLFYSVGIGQISSEVPQNLSASRPQDRQFILSSKKLLLSDSGFYLCAPPGTSLYEQYFGPGTRLTVT.

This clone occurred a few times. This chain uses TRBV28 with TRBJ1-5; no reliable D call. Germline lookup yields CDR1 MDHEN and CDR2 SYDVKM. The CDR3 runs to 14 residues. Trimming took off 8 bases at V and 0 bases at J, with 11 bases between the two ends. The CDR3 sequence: CASAYIYSNQPQHF. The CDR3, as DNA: TGTGCCAGCGCATACATTTATAGCAATCAGCCCCAGCATTTT.

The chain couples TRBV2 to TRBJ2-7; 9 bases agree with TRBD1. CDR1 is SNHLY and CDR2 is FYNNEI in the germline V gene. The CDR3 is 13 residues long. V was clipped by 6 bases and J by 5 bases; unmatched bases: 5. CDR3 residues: CASSGTGINEQYF. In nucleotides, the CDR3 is TGTGCCAGCAGCGGGACAGGGATCAACGAGCAGTACTTC.

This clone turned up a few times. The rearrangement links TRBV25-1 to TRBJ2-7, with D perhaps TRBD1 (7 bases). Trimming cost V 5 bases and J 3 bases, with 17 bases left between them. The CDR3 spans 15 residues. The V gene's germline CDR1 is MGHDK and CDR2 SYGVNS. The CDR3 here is CASSHPEGARYEQYF. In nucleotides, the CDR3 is TGTGCCAGCAGTCACCCGGAGGGGGCCCGCTACGAGCAGTACTTC.

CDR3 DNA sequence: TGTGCCAGCAGCACGGGGGACAGGAATGTCGACACTGAAGCTTTCTTT. This codes for CASSTGDRNVDTEAFF. The V gene is TRBV28, the J gene TRBJ1-1; 8 nucleotides agree with TRBD1. Germline lookup yields CDR1 MDHEN and CDR2 SYDVKM. The J segment lost 3 bases and the V segment lost 6 bases, leaving 12 bases of the junction unmatched. CDR3 length equals 16 residues.

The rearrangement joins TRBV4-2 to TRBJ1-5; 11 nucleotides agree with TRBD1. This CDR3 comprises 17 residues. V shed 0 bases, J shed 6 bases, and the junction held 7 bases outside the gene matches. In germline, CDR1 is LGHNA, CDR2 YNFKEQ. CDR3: CASSQDPSGQGGQPQHF. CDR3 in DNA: TGTGCCAGCAGCCAAGATCCCTCGGGACAGGGGGGTCAGCCCCAGCATTTT.

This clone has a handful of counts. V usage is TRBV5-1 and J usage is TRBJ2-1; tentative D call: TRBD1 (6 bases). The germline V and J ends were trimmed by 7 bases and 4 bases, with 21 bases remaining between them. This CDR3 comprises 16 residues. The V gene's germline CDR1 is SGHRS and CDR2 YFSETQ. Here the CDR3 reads CASGGEGGVIYNEQFF. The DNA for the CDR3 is TGCGCCAGCGGCGGCGAAGGGGGAGTAATATACAATGAGCAGTTCTTC.

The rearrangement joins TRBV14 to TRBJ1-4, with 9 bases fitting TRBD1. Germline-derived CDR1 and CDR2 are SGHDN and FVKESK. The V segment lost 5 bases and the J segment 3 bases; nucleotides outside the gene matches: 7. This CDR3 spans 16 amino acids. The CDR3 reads CASSNDRGSSNEKLFF. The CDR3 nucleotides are TGTGCCAGCAGCAATGACAGGGGGTCCTCTAATGAAAAACTGTTTTTT.

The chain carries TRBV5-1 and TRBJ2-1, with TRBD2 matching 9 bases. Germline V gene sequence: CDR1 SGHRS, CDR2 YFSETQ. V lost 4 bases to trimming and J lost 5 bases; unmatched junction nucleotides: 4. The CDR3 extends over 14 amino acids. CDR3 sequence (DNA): TGCGCCAGCAGCGCGGGAGGGGTCCACAATGAGCAGTTCTTC. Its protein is CASSAGGVHNEQFF.

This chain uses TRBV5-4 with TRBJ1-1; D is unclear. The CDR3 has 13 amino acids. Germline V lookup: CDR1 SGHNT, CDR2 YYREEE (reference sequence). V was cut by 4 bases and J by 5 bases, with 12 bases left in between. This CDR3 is CASSGGSLTEAFF. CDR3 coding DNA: TGTGCCAGCAGCGGCGGGAGTTTAACTGAAGCTTTCTTT. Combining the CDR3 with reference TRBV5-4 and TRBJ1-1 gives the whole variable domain ETGVTQSPTHLIKTRGQQVTLRCSSQSGHNTVSWYQQALGQGPQFIFQYYREEENGRGNFPPRFSGLQFPNYSSELNVNALELDDSALYLCASSGGSLTEAFFGQGTRLTVV.

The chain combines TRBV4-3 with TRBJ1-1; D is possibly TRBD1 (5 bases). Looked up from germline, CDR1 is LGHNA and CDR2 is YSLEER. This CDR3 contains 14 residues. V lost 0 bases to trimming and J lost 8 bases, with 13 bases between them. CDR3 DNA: TGCGCCAGCAGCCAAGATGAGGGGAGGTGGGAAGCTTTCTTT. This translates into CASSQDEGRWEAFF.

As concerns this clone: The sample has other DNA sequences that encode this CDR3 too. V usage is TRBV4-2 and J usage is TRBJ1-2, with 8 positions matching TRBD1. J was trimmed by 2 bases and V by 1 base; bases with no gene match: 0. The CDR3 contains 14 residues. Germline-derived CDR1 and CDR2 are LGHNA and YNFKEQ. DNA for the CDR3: TGTGCCAGCAGCCAAGGGACAGGGAACTATGGCTACACCTTC. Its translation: CASSQGTGNYGYTF.

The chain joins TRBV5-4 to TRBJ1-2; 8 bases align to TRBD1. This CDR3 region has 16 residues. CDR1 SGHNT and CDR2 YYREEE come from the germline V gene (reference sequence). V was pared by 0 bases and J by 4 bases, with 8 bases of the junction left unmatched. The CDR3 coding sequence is TGTGCCAGCAGCTTGGGGCAGGGGGCGATTAGCTATGGCTACACCTTC. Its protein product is CASSLGQGAISYGYTF.

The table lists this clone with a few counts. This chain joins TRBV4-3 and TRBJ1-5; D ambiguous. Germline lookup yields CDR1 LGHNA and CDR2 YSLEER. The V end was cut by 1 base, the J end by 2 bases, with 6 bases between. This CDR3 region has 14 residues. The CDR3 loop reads CASSQVAGNQPQHF. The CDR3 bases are TGCGCCAGCAGCCAAGTGGCAGGCAATCAGCCCCAGCATTTT.

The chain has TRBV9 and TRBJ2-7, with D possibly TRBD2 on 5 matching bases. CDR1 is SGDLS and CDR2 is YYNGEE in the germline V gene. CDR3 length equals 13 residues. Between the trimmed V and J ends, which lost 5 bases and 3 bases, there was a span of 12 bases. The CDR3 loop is CASRTDLFYEQYF. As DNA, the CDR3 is TGTGCCAGCAGGACGGACTTATTCTACGAGCAGTACTTC.

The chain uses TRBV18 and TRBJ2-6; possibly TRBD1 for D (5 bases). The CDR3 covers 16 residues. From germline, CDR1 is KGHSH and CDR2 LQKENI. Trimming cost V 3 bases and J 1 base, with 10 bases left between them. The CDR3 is CASSPSQGSGANVLTF. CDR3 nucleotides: TGTGCCAGCTCACCGTCGCAGGGTTCTGGGGCCAACGTCCTGACTTTC.

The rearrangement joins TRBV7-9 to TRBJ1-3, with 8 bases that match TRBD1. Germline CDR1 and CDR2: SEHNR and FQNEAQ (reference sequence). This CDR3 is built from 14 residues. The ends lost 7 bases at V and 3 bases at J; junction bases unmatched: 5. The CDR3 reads CASIQGAVGNTIYF. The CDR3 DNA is TGTGCCAGCATCCAGGGGGCAGTTGGAAACACCATATATTTT.

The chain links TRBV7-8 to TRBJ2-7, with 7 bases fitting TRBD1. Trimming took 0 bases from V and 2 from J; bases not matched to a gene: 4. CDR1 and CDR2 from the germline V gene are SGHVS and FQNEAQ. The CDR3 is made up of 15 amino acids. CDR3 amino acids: CASSLAAQGAYEQYF. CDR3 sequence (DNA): TGTGCCAGCAGCTTAGCAGCTCAGGGGGCCTACGAGCAGTACTTC.

CDR3 amino acids: CAWSRWDRGDYGYTF. CDR3 nucleotides: TGTGCCTGGAGTCGTTGGGACAGGGGTGACTATGGCTACACCTTC. The chain is built from TRBV30 and TRBJ1-2; TRBD1 aligns across 10 bases. The ends lost 2 bases at V and 3 bases at J; junction bases unmatched: 6. The CDR3 runs 15 residues. In germline, CDR1 is GTSNPN, CDR2 SVGIG (reference sequence). Looking up the rest from reference TRBV30 and TRBJ1-2 gives the full variable domain: SQTIHQWPATLVQPVGSPLSLECTVEGTSNPNLYWYRQAAGRGLQLLFYSVGIGQISSEVPQNLSASRPQDRQFILSSKKLLLSDSGFYLCAWSRWDRGDYGYTFGSGTRLTVV.